Shown below are 32 T cell receptor beta chains from a single sample sequenced in a study of blood T cell repertoires in COVID-19. Clones were sequenced by immunoSEQ multiplex PCR, and TCRdb holds only the in-frame ones, with some missing. The table has 90,000 to 120,000 clones, 92% seen once. Source material: peripheral blood. The receptors were sampled from a man between 70 and 80 years old with acute or convalescent COVID-19.

The chain couples TRBV20-1 to TRBJ1-2, with TRBD1 as a possible D gene (5 bases). Germline lookup yields CDR1 DFQATT and CDR2 SNEGSKA (reference sequence). The V and J ends lost 7 bases and 4 bases respectively, with 10 bases between them. This CDR3 comprises 11 residues. CDR3 coding DNA: TGCAGTGTTCCGGACACCTATGGCTACACCTTC. It specifies CSVPDTYGYTF.

This clone was detected only once. The chain is built from TRBV6-5 and TRBJ1-1; 7 positions agree with TRBD1. The trim removed 4 bases at V and 4 bases at J, leaving 3 bases unmatched. The length of the CDR3 is 13 residues. From germline, CDR1 is MNHEY and CDR2 SVGAGI. The CDR3 DNA reads TGTGCCAGCAGTTGGAACAGGGGCACTGAAGCTTTCTTT. Residues: CASSWNRGTEAFF.

The CDR3 coding sequence is TGTGCCAGCAGTTCCGGGACAGGGGGAAGGCAGACCCAGTACTTC. Amino acids: CASSSGTGGRQTQYF. The chain has TRBV6-5 and TRBJ2-5; 11 bases line up with TRBD1. The germline V gene encodes CDR1 MNHEY and CDR2 SVGAGI. This CDR3 is built from 15 residues. V was pared by 4 bases and J by 6 bases, with 7 bases of the junction left unmatched.

V usage is TRBV7-9 and J usage is TRBJ1-2, with D possibly TRBD1 on 6 matching bases. The CDR3 spans 12 residues. The germline V and J ends were trimmed by 5 bases and 12 bases, with 16 bases remaining between them. The V gene's germline CDR1 is SEHNR and CDR2 FQNEAQ (reference sequence). In DNA form, the CDR3 reads TGTGCCAGCAGCCGGGACACCTTCTTTGACACCTTC. Translated: CASSRDTFFDTF.

This clone was seen a handful of times. This sequence joins TRBV29-1 and TRBJ1-5; D is undetermined. The CDR3 totals 13 residues. Germline loops: CDR1 SQVTM, CDR2 ANQGSEA. Trimming removed 4 bases at V and 2 bases at J, with 9 bases between. Here the CDR3 DNA reads TGCAGCGTTGCATCTGCAGGCAATCAGCCCCAGCATTTT. Translated, it gives CSVASAGNQPQHF.

This chain joins TRBV10-3 and TRBJ2-2; a possible D gene is TRBD1 (5 bases). Germline V gene data show CDR1 as ENHRY and CDR2 as SYGVKD. The length of the CDR3 is 16 residues. Trimming took 4 bases from V and 0 from J, leaving 12 bases between them. CDR3 loop: CAISGIDSTNTGELFF. CDR3 DNA sequence: TGTGCCATCAGTGGGATAGACAGTACGAACACCGGGGAGCTGTTTTTT.

V and J are TRBV6-5 and TRBJ1-1; perhaps TRBD1 as D (5 bases). CDR1 and CDR2 (germline): MNHEY, SVGAGI. V shed 4 bases and J shed 1 base, with 10 bases lying between them. This CDR3 contains 14 residues. The CDR3 protein is CASSSGDRNTEAFF. CDR3 sequence (DNA): TGTGCCAGCAGTTCGGGCGACAGGAACACTGAAGCTTTCTTT.

The gene calls are TRBV7-8 and TRBJ2-2, with 9 nucleotides matching TRBD2. Germline CDR1 is SGHVS and CDR2 is FQNEAQ. V gave up 3 bases and J gave up 9 bases; unmatched junction bases: 8. The CDR3 has 15 amino acids. CDR3 loop: CASSLFGLANRELFF. In DNA, the CDR3 is TGTGCCAGCAGCTTGTTTGGACTAGCGAACCGGGAGCTGTTTTTT.

V usage is TRBV12-2 and J usage is TRBJ2-5; the D call in the table, TRBD1, was not verified against the DNA. TRBV12-2 is shown as a pseudogene. The CDR3 contains 16 residues. DNA of the CDR3: TGTGCAAGTCGCTTAGCCCTGGGACAGGGGGGCGAGACCCAGTACTTC. Protein product: CASRLALGQGGETQYF.

The J gene is TRBJ2-3, the V gene TRBV7-8; the match to TRBD2 covers 7 bases. CDR1 and CDR2 (germline): SGHVS, FQNEAQ. J lost 4 bases, V lost 1 base, and 2 bases had no gene match. The CDR3 has 14 amino acids. The CDR3 region has the DNA TGTGCCAGCAGCTTAGGTCGGGGGGCAGATACGCAGTATTTT. Translating it yields CASSLGRGADTQYF.

The chain links TRBV29-1 to TRBJ1-1, with D uncertain. V was pared by 4 bases and J by 6 bases, with 15 bases between. The V gene's germline CDR1 is SQVTM and CDR2 ANQGSEA. This CDR3 has 13 residues. The CDR3 bases are TGCAGCGTTGTTGGACGCCGGAGGGCTGAAGCTTTCTTT. It is translated as CSVVGRRRAEAFF.

This chain links TRBV7-9 with TRBJ2-1; a weak D match, TRBD2 (7 bases). The germline V and J ends were trimmed by 5 bases and 7 bases, with 21 bases remaining between them. Germline assignment: CDR1 SEHNR and CDR2 FQNEAQ (reference sequence). The CDR3 extends over 16 amino acids. This chain's CDR3 is CASSVRGAISENEQFF. CDR3 DNA sequence: TGTGCCAGCAGCGTCCGGGGGGCGATTTCCGAGAATGAGCAGTTCTTC.

V usage is TRBV18 and J usage is TRBJ2-7, with no clear D. CDR1 and CDR2 (germline): KGHSH, LQKENI. This CDR3 contains 14 residues. V lost 3 bases and J 0 bases, leaving 9 bases between the germline ends. As DNA, the CDR3 is TGTGCCAGCTCACCTCAGGCCGGCTCCTACGAGCAGTACTTC. Translating gives CASSPQAGSYEQYF.

The chain links TRBV6-5 to TRBJ2-3; possibly TRBD2 for D (7 bases). CDR1 is MNHEY and CDR2 is SVGAGI in the germline V gene. V lost 8 bases, J lost 11 bases, and 26 bases lay in between. This CDR3 has 15 residues. The DNA of the CDR3 is TGTGCCAGCGGGCCGGGGGGCGGCTACCCCGGGGAGCAGTATTTT. Its translation: CASGPGGGYPGEQYF.

This clone appeared a single time. For the CDR3, the DNA is TGTGCCAGCAGCCAGACAGGGTCCGGCTACACCTTC. Translated: CASSQTGSGYTF. The rearrangement uses TRBV4-2 and TRBJ1-2; 7 bases fit TRBD1. Per germline, CDR1 LGHNA and CDR2 YNFKEQ. With V trimmed by 3 bases and J by 8 bases, 3 bases remained unmatched. CDR3 length: 12 residues.

The rearrangement links TRBV6-5 to TRBJ2-2, with D maybe TRBD2 (5 bases). The length of the CDR3 is 13 residues. Per the germline V gene, CDR1 is MNHEY and CDR2 is SVGAGI. The V end was cut by 2 bases, the J end by 5 bases, with 6 bases between. Written as DNA, the CDR3 is TGTGCCAGCAGTTACCCGGGAACCGGGGAGCTGTTTTTT. Amino acid sequence: CASSYPGTGELFF.

The chain carries TRBV27 and TRBJ2-1; D might be TRBD2 (6 bases). Trimming removed 7 bases from V and 8 bases from J, with 18 bases in between. From germline, CDR1 is MNHEY and CDR2 SMNVEV (reference sequence). The length of the CDR3 is 14 residues. CDR3 loop: CASKAQGLFHEQFF. In nucleotides, the CDR3 is TGTGCCAGCAAGGCCCAGGGACTCTTTCATGAGCAGTTCTTC.

V is TRBV5-5 and J is TRBJ2-4; D might be TRBD2 (6 bases). CDR3 length: 13 residues. Germline V lookup: CDR1 SGHKS, CDR2 YYEKEE (reference sequence). Between the trimmed V and J ends, which lost 0 bases and 5 bases, there was a span of 6 bases. The CDR3 DNA reads as TGTGCCAGCAGCTTGGGCGGGGAAAACATTCAGTACTTC. Translating it yields CASSLGGENIQYF.

This chain connects TRBV27 to TRBJ2-7, with 7 bases fitting TRBD1. Germline V lookup: CDR1 MNHEY, CDR2 SMNVEV (reference sequence). V shed 5 bases and J 2 bases; nucleotides not matched to a gene: 6. The CDR3 is 14 amino acids. The CDR3 sequence: CASSPRDSTYEQYF. DNA of the CDR3: TGTGCCAGCAGTCCCCGGGACAGTACCTACGAGCAGTACTTC.

The V call is TRBV18, the J call TRBJ1-1, with a tentative D call TRBD1 (6 bases). V lost 8 bases and J lost 9, with 19 bases in between. Germline-derived CDR1 and CDR2 are KGHSH and LQKENI. The CDR3 length is 13 residues. The CDR3 DNA is TGTGCCAGCCACCCGGGGGGGGGCGCCCAAGCTTTCTTT. Translation: CASHPGGGAQAFF.

The rearrangement joins TRBV27 to TRBJ1-6; 7 nucleotides line up with TRBD1. CDR3 size: 17 residues. The ends lost 2 bases at V and 2 bases at J; junction bases unmatched: 6. From germline, CDR1 is MNHEY and CDR2 SMNVEV (reference sequence). CDR3 protein: CASSLRRQGAYNSPLHF. CDR3 bases: TGTGCCAGCAGTTTAAGGAGACAGGGTGCCTATAATTCACCCCTCCACTTT.

V is TRBV5-6 and J is TRBJ1-2, with 7 bases matching TRBD1. V dropped 4 bases and J dropped 4; count of bases not matched to a gene: 7. This CDR3 has 14 residues. Germline CDR1 reads SGHDT; CDR2 reads YYEEEE. CDR3 sequence (DNA): TGTGCCAGCAGCCACCCTGACAGGGTCTATGGCTACACCTTC. Its protein product is CASSHPDRVYGYTF.

This chain links TRBV5-1 with TRBJ1-2, with D perhaps TRBD1 (5 bases). The CDR3 consists of 12 residues. Deletions cut 5 bases from V and 8 bases from J, with 13 bases between. Germline V CDR1 and CDR2: SGHRS, YFSETQ. In DNA form, the CDR3 reads TGCGCCAGCAGGACAGAGCTCTCGGGCTACACCTTC. Translating it yields CASRTELSGYTF.

The chain couples TRBV18 to TRBJ2-3; D might be TRBD1 (6 bases). This CDR3 region has 14 residues. Germline V CDR1 and CDR2: KGHSH, LQKENI. The germline V and J ends were trimmed by 3 bases and 4 bases, with 11 bases remaining between them. The CDR3, as DNA: TGTGCCAGCTCACCGGGGGCCCCGGCAGATACGCAGTATTTT. It translates to CASSPGAPADTQYF.

The chain combines TRBV27 with TRBJ2-4; D is possibly TRBD1 (5 bases). The V end lost 2 bases, the J end lost 2 bases, and 16 bases lay between the germline ends. In germline, CDR1 is MNHEY, CDR2 SMNVEV (reference sequence). The CDR3 runs 17 residues. The DNA of the CDR3 is TGTGCCAGCAGTTTACCCAGGGTGAGCTTAACCAAAAACATTCAGTACTTC. The encoded protein is CASSLPRVSLTKNIQYF.

The J gene is TRBJ2-7, the V gene TRBV5-1; 8 bases match TRBD1. V lost 0 bases to trimming and J lost 6 bases; unmatched junction nucleotides: 8. This CDR3 region has 15 residues. The germline CDR1 and CDR2 sequences are SGHRS and YFSETQ. This CDR3 reads CASSLDSQGASEQYF. The DNA of the CDR3 is TGCGCCAGCAGCTTGGATTCTCAGGGGGCTAGCGAGCAGTACTTC.

The genes are TRBV5-5 and TRBJ1-1; TRBD1 might be the D (5 bases). Per germline, CDR1 SGHKS and CDR2 YYEKEE (reference sequence). CDR3 length equals 16 residues. V lost 2 bases to trimming and J lost 10 bases, with 24 bases between them. The DNA of the CDR3 is TGTGCCAGCAGCTTTAGGGATGCCGGGACTCCCATCGGAGCTTTCTTT. Translated: CASSFRDAGTPIGAFF.

This chain joins TRBV10-3 and TRBJ1-1, with 8 positions matching TRBD1. This CDR3 comprises 14 residues. Germline V lookup: CDR1 ENHRY, CDR2 SYGVKD. Trimming took 5 bases from V and 2 from J; bases not matched to a gene: 4. The CDR3 bases are TGTGCCATCAGTAAAACAGGGGGAAACACTGAAGCTTTCTTT. This translates into CAISKTGGNTEAFF.

This clone was observed a single time. The chain carries TRBV4-1 and TRBJ2-7, with D perhaps matching TRBD1 (6 bases). CDR3 length: 14 residues. Trimming cost V 1 base and J 3 bases, with 10 bases left between them. Germline V CDR1 and CDR2: MGHRA, YSYEKL. CDR3 residues: CASSQAATGYEQYF. CDR3 sequence (DNA): TGCGCCAGCAGCCAAGCCGCGACAGGCTACGAGCAGTACTTC.

The V gene is TRBV7-9, the J gene TRBJ2-1; the match to TRBD2 covers 13 bases. V shed 7 bases and J 4 bases; nucleotides not matched to a gene: 4. Germline CDR1 SEHNR, CDR2 FQNEAQ (reference sequence). The CDR3 sequence is 15 residues long. The CDR3 DNA sequence: TGTGCCAGCACCGAACTAGCGGGAGGGTACAATGAGCAGTTCTTC. Its translation: CASTELAGGYNEQFF. Using reference TRBV7-9 and TRBJ2-1 for the parts outside the CDR3, the full variable domain is DTGVSQNPRHKITKRGQNVTFRCDPISEHNRLYWYRQTLGQGPEFLTYFQNEAQLEKSRLLSDRFSAERPKGSFSTLEIQRTEQGDSAMYLCASTELAGGYNEQFFGPGTRLTVL.

This chain links TRBV3-1 (or the pseudogene TRBV3-2) with TRBJ2-1; TRBD2 aligns across 8 bases. The CDR3 runs to 12 residues. Germline values: CDR1 LGHDT, CDR2 YNNKEL (reference sequence). J gave up 10 bases and V 5 bases, and 4 bases lay outside the gene matches. CDR3 DNA: TGTGCCAGCAGCAATAGCGGGGAAGAGCAGTTCTTC. Protein sequence: CASSNSGEEQFF.

The chain recombines TRBV18 with TRBJ2-1, with 10 bases lining up with TRBD2. Unmatched junction bases numbered 4, after V lost 5 bases and J lost 0 bases. This CDR3 spans 16 amino acids. Germline CDR1 KGHSH, CDR2 LQKENI. CDR3 coding DNA: TGTGCCAGCTCAAGGACTAGCGGAAACTCCTACAATGAGCAGTTCTTC. Residues: CASSRTSGNSYNEQFF. The entire variable domain, with the rest obtained from reference TRBV18 and TRBJ2-1, is as follows: NAGVMQNPRHLVRRRGQEARLRCSPMKGHSHVYWYRQLPEEGLKFMVYLQKENIIDESGMPKERFSAEFPKEGPSILRIQQVVRGDSAAYFCASSRTSGNSYNEQFFGPGTRLTVL.